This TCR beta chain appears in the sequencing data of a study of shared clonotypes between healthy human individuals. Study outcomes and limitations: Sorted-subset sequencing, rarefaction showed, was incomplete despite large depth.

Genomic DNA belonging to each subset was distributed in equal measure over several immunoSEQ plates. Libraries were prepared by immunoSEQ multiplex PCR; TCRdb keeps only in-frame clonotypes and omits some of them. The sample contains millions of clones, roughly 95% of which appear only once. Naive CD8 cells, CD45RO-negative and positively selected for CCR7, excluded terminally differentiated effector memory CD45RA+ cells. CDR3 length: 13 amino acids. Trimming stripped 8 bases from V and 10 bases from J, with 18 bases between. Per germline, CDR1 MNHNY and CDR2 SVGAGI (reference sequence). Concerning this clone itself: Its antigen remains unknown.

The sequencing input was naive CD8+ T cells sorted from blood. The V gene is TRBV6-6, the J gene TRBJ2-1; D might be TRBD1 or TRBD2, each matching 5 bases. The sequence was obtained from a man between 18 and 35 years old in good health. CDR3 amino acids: CASDRDPLSEQFF. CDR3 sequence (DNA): TGTGCCAGCGACCGGGACCCCCTTTCGGAGCAGTTCTTC.